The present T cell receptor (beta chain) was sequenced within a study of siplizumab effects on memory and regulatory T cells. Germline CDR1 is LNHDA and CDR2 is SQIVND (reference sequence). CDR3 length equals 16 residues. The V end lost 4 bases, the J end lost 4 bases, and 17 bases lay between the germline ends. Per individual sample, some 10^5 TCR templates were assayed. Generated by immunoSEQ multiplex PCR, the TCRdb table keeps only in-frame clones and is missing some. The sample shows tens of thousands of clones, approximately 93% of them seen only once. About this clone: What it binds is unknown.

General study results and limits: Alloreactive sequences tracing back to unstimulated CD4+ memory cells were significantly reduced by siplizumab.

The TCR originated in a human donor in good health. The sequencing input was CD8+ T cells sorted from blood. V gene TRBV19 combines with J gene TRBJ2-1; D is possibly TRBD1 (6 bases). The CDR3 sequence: CASSTPGVPLYNEQFF. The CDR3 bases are TGTGCCAGTAGTACCCCAGGGGTCCCTCTTTACAATGAGCAGTTCTTC.